Listed here is a single T cell receptor (beta chain). The sample comes from a study of CD4+ T cells in melanoma. The method was immunoSEQ multiplex PCR; TCRdb's version includes in-frame clones alone and lacks a portion of them. This sample has fewer than 150,000 clones, with around 90% found just once. The CDR3 length is 12 residues. V gave up 3 bases and J gave up 5 bases, with 7 bases separating them. CDR1 and CDR2 from the germline V gene are SGHDN and FVKESK. This clonotype was sampled from a human donor with melanoma. The chain couples TRBV14 to TRBJ1-2; unclear D gene. CDR3 region: CASSQALYGYTF. The CDR3 coding sequence is TGTGCCAGCAGCCAGGCGCTATATGGCTACACCTTC.